These 22 T cell receptor beta chains were all obtained from the same sample, sequenced in a study of shared clonotypes between healthy human individuals. The data were produced by immunoSEQ multiplex PCR, yet TCRdb's version contains in-frame clones alone and is incomplete. The sample lists 2 million to 2.5 million clones; roughly 93% were seen once. The source material was naive CD4+ T cells from PBMCs. Subset reported: CD45RA+ positively selected. The source is a man aged 18 to 30 in good health. Some clones in this sample may be carry-over from other donors' samples.

The genes are TRBV19 and TRBJ2-7; 7 nucleotides line up with TRBD1. CDR3 size: 14 residues. Germline V gives CDR1 LNHDA, CDR2 SQIVND (reference sequence). V was pared by 7 bases and J by 4 bases, with 10 bases of the junction left unmatched. CDR3 bases: TGTGCCAGTACCCAGACAGGGTCGGAATACGAGCAGTACTTC. The encoded protein is CASTQTGSEYEQYF. The variable domain in full, completed from reference TRBV19 and TRBJ2-7, reads DGGITQSPKYLFRKEGQNVTLSCEQNLNHDAMYWYRQDPGQGLRLIYYSQIVNDFQKGDIAEGYSVSREKKESFPLTVTSAQKNPTAFYLCASTQTGSEYEQYFGPGTRLTVT.

Comment on this clone: Other DNA sequences in the same sample also yield this CDR3. This chain uses TRBV9 with TRBJ1-5; unclear D gene. Germline CDR1 and CDR2: SGDLS and YYNGEE. The ends were cut back, 4 bases at V and 2 bases at J, with 10 bases in the middle. CDR3 length: 14 residues. The CDR3 DNA sequence: TGTGCCAGCAGCCCCCGGGGAGGCAATCAGCCCCAGCATTTT. Translated: CASSPRGGNQPQHF. The complete variable domain, with remaining parts taken from reference TRBV9 and TRBJ1-5, reads DSGVTQTPKHLITATGQRVTLRCSPRSGDLSVYWYQQSLDQGLQFLIQYYNGEERAKGNILERFSAQQFPDLHSELNLSSLELGDSALYFCASSPRGGNQPQHFGDGTRLSIL.

Comment on this clone: Other DNA sequences from this sample encode an identical CDR3 as well. The CDR3 DNA reads TGCGCCAGCAGCTTAGGGGGCATAAACACTGAAGCTTTCTTT. Its translation is CASSLGGINTEAFF. The gene calls are TRBV5-1 and TRBJ1-1, with 7 bases matching TRBD1. Germline trimming cut 2 bases from V and 2 bases from J; bases unmatched to any gene: 3. The CDR3 extends over 14 amino acids. In germline, CDR1 is SGHRS, CDR2 YFSETQ. The whole variable domain, remainder taken from reference TRBV5-1 and TRBJ1-1, is KAGVTQTPRYLIKTRGQQVTLSCSPISGHRSVSWYQQTPGQGLQFLFEYFSETQRNKGNFPGRFSGRQFSNSRSEMNVSTLELGDSALYLCASSLGGINTEAFFGQGTRLTVV.

V and J are TRBV5-4 and TRBJ2-5; 9 positions agree with TRBD2. The CDR3 totals 16 residues. V dropped 9 bases and J dropped 5; count of bases not matched to a gene: 17. Germline CDR1 is SGHNT and CDR2 is YYREEE (reference sequence). The CDR3 bases are TGTGCCACCAGAGGCTTAGCGGGAGACCTCCGGGAGACCCAGTACTTC. This codes for CATRGLAGDLRETQYF.

On this clone: Additional DNA sequences in this sample encode the identical CDR3. This rearrangement joins TRBV13 to TRBJ1-2, with a possible D match to TRBD1 (6 bases). V gave up 1 base and J gave up 4 bases, with 16 bases separating them. CDR3 length: 16 amino acids. Germline CDR1 is PRHDT and CDR2 is FYEKMQ (reference sequence). The CDR3 nucleotides read TGTGCCAGCAGCTTAGTAGGGCAGGGGTTGGGCTATGGCTACACCTTC. It specifies CASSLVGQGLGYGYTF.

The chain carries TRBV2 and TRBJ1-2; D gene ambiguous. Germline V lookup: CDR1 SNHLY, CDR2 FYNNEI. The CDR3 has 13 amino acids. Trimming took off 3 bases at V and 4 bases at J, with 9 bases between the two ends. The CDR3 region has the DNA TGTGCCAGCAGTGATCTCACGGTCTATGGCTACACCTTC. This encodes CASSDLTVYGYTF. Looking up the rest from reference TRBV2 and TRBJ1-2 gives the full variable domain: EPEVTQTPSHQVTQMGQEVILRCVPISNHLYFYWYRQILGQKVEFLVSFYNNEISEKSEIFDDQFSVERPDGSNFTLKIRSTKLEDSAMYFCASSDLTVYGYTFGSGTRLTVV.

This chain links TRBV28 with TRBJ1-2; 9 nucleotides align to TRBD1. Unmatched junction bases numbered 9, after V lost 6 bases and J lost 4 bases. This CDR3 has 15 amino acids. Germline values: CDR1 MDHEN, CDR2 SYDVKM. CDR3 nucleotides: TGTGCCAGCAGCCCGGGACAGGGTCATTTCTATGGCTACACCTTC. This gives the protein CASSPGQGHFYGYTF.

The chain recombines TRBV20-1 with TRBJ1-2; D not resolved. Germline values: CDR1 DFQATT, CDR2 SNEGSKA (reference sequence). Deletions cut 6 bases from V and 9 bases from J, with 11 bases between. The CDR3 spans 10 residues. The CDR3 nucleotides are TGCAGTGCCCCGACCGACCGCTACACCTTC. It translates to CSAPTDRYTF.

V usage is TRBV5-1 and J usage is TRBJ2-7; 7 bases fit TRBD1. This CDR3 region has 14 residues. V lost 4 bases and J lost 3; bases outside the gene matches: 7. The germline CDR1 and CDR2 sequences are SGHRS and YFSETQ. The chain's CDR3 is CASSQDRSLYEQYF. CDR3 nucleotides: TGCGCCAGCAGCCAGGACAGGAGCCTCTACGAGCAGTACTTC.

V usage is TRBV7-2 and J usage is TRBJ1-4, with D unclear. From germline, CDR1 is SGHTA and CDR2 FQGNSA. Between the trimmed V and J ends, which lost 5 bases and 3 bases, there was a span of 22 bases. This CDR3 region has 18 residues. The CDR3 DNA is TGTGCCAGCAGCGACCTAGGAGCGACCACAACCGCTAATGAAAAACTGTTTTTT. This gives the protein CASSDLGATTTANEKLFF. The full variable domain, with the rest looked up from reference TRBV7-2 and TRBJ1-4, is GAGVSQSPSNKVTEKGKDVELRCDPISGHTALYWYRQSLGQGLEFLIYFQGNSAPDKSGLPSDRFSAERTGGSVSTLTIQRTQQEDSAVYLCASSDLGATTTANEKLFFGSGTQLSVL.

The CDR3 DNA is TGTGCCAGCTCACCAGCAGCGGGTCAGCCCCAGCATTTT. This encodes CASSPAAGQPQHF. This sequence joins TRBV18 and TRBJ1-5; no clear D gene. The CDR3 consists of 13 residues. Between the trimmed V and J ends, which lost 2 bases and 6 bases, there was a span of 8 bases. Germline values: CDR1 KGHSH, CDR2 LQKENI.

CDR3 sequence (DNA): TGCGCCAGCAGCGGGACAAGCGGGGCCCCTCGAGCTCTTGAGCAGTTCTTC. Its translation is CASSGTSGAPRALEQFF. V and J are TRBV5-1 and TRBJ2-1; maybe TRBD2 (7 bases). CDR1 and CDR2 from the germline V gene are SGHRS and YFSETQ. The V gene lost 4 bases and the J gene lost 9 bases, with 26 bases spanning the gap. The CDR3 has 17 amino acids. Full variable domain (rest looked up from reference TRBV5-1 and TRBJ2-1): KAGVTQTPRYLIKTRGQQVTLSCSPISGHRSVSWYQQTPGQGLQFLFEYFSETQRNKGNFPGRFSGRQFSNSRSEMNVSTLELGDSALYLCASSGTSGAPRALEQFFGPGTRLTVL.

V gene TRBV30 combines with J gene TRBJ2-3; TRBD2 matches 11 bases. In germline, CDR1 is GTSNPN, CDR2 SVGIG (reference sequence). This CDR3 spans 15 amino acids. V shed 3 bases and J 3 bases; nucleotides not matched to a gene: 5. The CDR3, as DNA: TGTGCCTGGAGCCGGACTAGCGGGCCGACAGATACGCAGTATTTT. It is translated as CAWSRTSGPTDTQYF.

The chain links TRBV28 to TRBJ2-2; 12 bases line up with TRBD2. Looked up from germline, CDR1 is MDHEN and CDR2 is SYDVKM. The CDR3 is 18 residues long. V lost 4 bases, J lost 3 bases, and 9 bases stayed unmatched. The CDR3: CASSSPASGRAYTGELFF. In DNA, the CDR3 is TGTGCCAGCAGTTCCCCGGCTAGCGGGAGGGCCTACACCGGGGAGCTGTTTTTT.

The chain combines TRBV7-9 with TRBJ2-5; D may be TRBD1 (6 bases). The length of the CDR3 is 14 residues. The V gene lost 6 bases and the J gene lost 5 bases, with 16 bases spanning the gap. Per germline, CDR1 SEHNR and CDR2 FQNEAQ (reference sequence). CDR3 loop: CASRTNRDVETQYF. The CDR3 DNA follows: TGTGCCAGCAGGACTAACAGGGATGTGGAGACCCAGTACTTC.

Turning to this clone: This CDR3 is also generated by other DNA sequences in the sample. This sequence joins TRBV7-9 and TRBJ2-3; D unresolved. Trimming removed 3 bases at V and 3 bases at J, with 10 bases between. CDR1 is SEHNR, CDR2 FQNEAQ, per germline (reference sequence). The CDR3 runs 14 residues. The CDR3 loop reads CASSLLGGTDTQYF. The CDR3 DNA sequence: TGTGCCAGCAGCTTGCTAGGCGGAACAGATACGCAGTATTTT.

This chain uses TRBV2 with TRBJ2-7; D is perhaps TRBD1 (6 bases). This CDR3 contains 12 residues. Germline CDR1 SNHLY, CDR2 FYNNEI. Trimming stripped 6 bases from V and 5 bases from J, with 11 bases between. The CDR3: CASRGQSDEQYF. CDR3 nucleotides: TGTGCCAGCAGAGGACAGTCTGACGAGCAGTACTTC.

Note on this clone: Other DNA sequences in this sample translate to the same CDR3. This rearrangement joins TRBV6-6 to TRBJ2-1, with D tentatively TRBD2 (5 bases). The CDR3 is 15 amino acids. V lost 3 bases, J lost 3 bases, and 12 bases lay in between. Germline V gene data show CDR1 as MNHNY and CDR2 as SVGAGI (reference sequence). CDR3 amino acids: CASSYKRDFYNEQFF. DNA for the CDR3: TGTGCCAGCAGTTATAAACGGGATTTCTACAATGAGCAGTTCTTC.

This clone was observed a single time. The J gene is TRBJ1-4, the V gene TRBV5-1; D uncertain. CDR3 length: 14 residues. CDR1 SGHRS and CDR2 YFSETQ come from the germline V gene. The germline V and J ends were trimmed by 0 bases and 8 bases, with 11 bases remaining between them. The CDR3 spells CASSLGVKDEKLFF. The CDR3 nucleotides are TGCGCCAGCAGCTTGGGCGTCAAGGACGAAAAACTGTTTTTT.

Comment on this clone: Other nucleotide sequences in the sample specify the same CDR3. V and J are TRBV9 and TRBJ2-1, with no clear D. CDR1 is SGDLS, CDR2 YYNGEE, per germline. V lost 2 bases and J lost 0, with 9 bases in between. CDR3 length: 15 amino acids. The CDR3 loop is CASSVEPSSYNEQFF. The CDR3 DNA reads TGTGCCAGCAGCGTTGAGCCCAGCTCCTACAATGAGCAGTTCTTC.

V and J are TRBV30 and TRBJ2-7, with TRBD2 matching over 9 bases. Trimming at V came to 5 bases and at J to 2 bases, leaving 10 bases not matched to a gene. The CDR3 length is 15 residues. Germline V CDR1 and CDR2: GTSNPN, SVGIG (reference sequence). Here the CDR3 DNA reads TGTGCCTGGGATAGAGCGGGAGGCGCGCCCTACGAGCAGTACTTC. Translating gives CAWDRAGGAPYEQYF.

V is TRBV11-2 and J is TRBJ2-3; TRBD1 agrees at 9 bases. V lost 3 bases, J lost 4 bases, and 8 bases stayed unmatched. The CDR3 is 16 residues long. From germline, CDR1 is SGHAT and CDR2 FQNNGV. DNA of the CDR3: TGTGCCAGCAGCTTCCGGGACAGGGAAGGCTCAGATACGCAGTATTTT. Residues: CASSFRDREGSDTQYF.